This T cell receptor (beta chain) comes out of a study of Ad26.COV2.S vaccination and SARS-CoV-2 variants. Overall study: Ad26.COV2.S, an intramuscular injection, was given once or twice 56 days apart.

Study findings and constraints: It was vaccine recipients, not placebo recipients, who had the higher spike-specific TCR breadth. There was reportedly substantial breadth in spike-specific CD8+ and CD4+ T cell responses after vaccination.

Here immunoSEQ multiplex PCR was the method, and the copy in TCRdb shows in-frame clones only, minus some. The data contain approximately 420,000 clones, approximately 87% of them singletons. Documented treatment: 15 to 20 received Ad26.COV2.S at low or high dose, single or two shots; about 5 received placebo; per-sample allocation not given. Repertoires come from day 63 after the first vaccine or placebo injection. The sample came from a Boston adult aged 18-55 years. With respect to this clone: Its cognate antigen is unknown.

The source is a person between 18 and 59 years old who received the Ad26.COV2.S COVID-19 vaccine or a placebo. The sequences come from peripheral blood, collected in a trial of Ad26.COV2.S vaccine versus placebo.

CDR3 sequence: CASSYSAERDGYTF. CDR3 DNA sequence: TGTGCCAGCAGTTACTCGGCCGAGAGGGATGGCTACACCTTC. This chain uses TRBV6-6 with TRBJ1-2, with unresolved D. Germline V gives CDR1 MNHNY, CDR2 SVGAGI (reference sequence). The CDR3 totals 14 residues. V was cut by 0 bases and J by 6 bases, with 11 bases left in between.